These 14 T cell receptor beta chains were sequenced from one sample in a study of T-cell reconstitution after alpha-beta-depleted transplantation in children. For TCRbeta, the library was prepared with unique molecular identifiers. MiXCR was run by TCRdb on the PCR reads, yielding one entry per CDR3 protein. The table has a few hundred thousand distinct CDR3 sequences, 20% to 30% seen once; the top ten hold approximately 39%. Sequences were derived from PBMCs, sampled before TCRalphabeta/CD19-depleted stem cell transplant. These receptors all stem from a boy under two years old with Wiskott-Aldrich syndrome, due to receive a stem cell transplant.

The chain has TRBV12-3 or TRBV12-4 and TRBJ2-1; no clear D gene. The ends were cut back, 1 base at V and 8 bases at J, with 9 bases in the middle. CDR3 size: 13 residues. The DNA for the CDR3 is TGTGCCAGCAGTTTAGGTCTCTTGTATGAGCAGTTCTTC. This sequence encodes CASSLGLLYEQFF.

This clonotype appeared a few times. V and J are TRBV20-1 and TRBJ2-3; no clear D gene. The germline CDR1 and CDR2 sequences are DFQATT and SNEGSKA (reference sequence). The V end lost 2 bases, the J end lost 4 bases, and 10 bases lay between the germline ends. This CDR3 spans 13 amino acids. The CDR3 loop is CSARNPGPDTQYF. The CDR3 DNA follows: TGCAGTGCTAGAAACCCCGGGCCAGATACGCAGTATTTT.

The chain couples TRBV5-4 to TRBJ2-2; no clear D gene. The CDR3 is 16 residues long. V lost 1 base and J lost 4, with 14 bases in between. The germline gives CDR1 SGHNT, CDR2 YYREEE (reference sequence). CDR3 region: CASSLYERISTGELFF. For the CDR3, the DNA is TGTGCCAGCAGCTTGTATGAGAGAATAAGCACCGGGGAGCTGTTTTTT.

This clonotype turned up a few times. This rearrangement joins TRBV5-1 to TRBJ2-6; TRBD2 is a possible D gene (5 bases). The CDR3 covers 16 residues. Trimming cost V 4 bases and J 0 bases, with 11 bases left between them. CDR1 and CDR2 (germline): SGHRS, YFSETQ. CDR3 protein: CASSPEGVSGANVLTF. DNA of the CDR3: TGCGCCAGCAGCCCCGAGGGAGTCTCTGGGGCCAACGTCCTGACTTTC.

A few counts support this clonotype. This chain joins TRBV7-6 and TRBJ1-2, with D unclear. V lost 3 bases and J lost 0, with 5 bases in between. Germline lookup yields CDR1 SGHVS and CDR2 FNYEAQ. This CDR3 comprises 13 residues. DNA for the CDR3: TGTGCCAGCAGCTTCAATCCTAACTATGGCTACACCTTC. Its translation is CASSFNPNYGYTF.

This clonotype was seen only a few times. The J gene is TRBJ2-1, the V gene TRBV4-1, with 8 nucleotides matching TRBD1. V dropped 3 bases and J dropped 2; count of bases not matched to a gene: 6. Germline V lookup: CDR1 MGHRA, CDR2 YSYEKL. The CDR3 loop spans 16 amino acids. The CDR3 DNA reads as TGCGCCAGCAGCCAGATCTCAGGGGGCACCTACAATGAGCAGTTCTTC. Amino acid sequence: CASSQISGGTYNEQFF.

The table lists this clonotype with a few counts. The V gene is TRBV5-1, the J gene TRBJ2-4, with 8 bases aligning to TRBD1. V dropped 0 bases and J dropped 2; count of bases not matched to a gene: 4. The CDR3 is 16 amino acids. Looked up from germline, CDR1 is SGHRS and CDR2 is YFSETQ. The chain's CDR3 is CASSLGQGMTKNIQYF. The CDR3 DNA reads TGCGCCAGCAGCTTGGGACAGGGGATGACCAAAAACATTCAGTACTTC.

The J gene is TRBJ2-5, the V gene TRBV12-3 or TRBV12-4; TRBD1 matches 9 bases. Trimming removed 5 bases from V and 4 bases from J; junction bases left unmatched: 5. The CDR3 runs to 14 residues. The CDR3 DNA reads TGTGCCAGCAGTGCACGGGACAGGGTAGAGACCCAGTACTTC. This codes for CASSARDRVETQYF.

The chain recombines TRBV7-8 with TRBJ2-7; TRBD2 aligns across 7 bases. J gave up 6 bases and V 6 bases, and 5 bases lay outside the gene matches. The CDR3 runs to 12 residues. Germline CDR1 SGHVS, CDR2 FQNEAQ. The CDR3 spells CASRLGGIEQYF. The DNA for the CDR3 is TGTGCCAGCAGGTTGGGAGGGATCGAGCAGTACTTC.

The chain uses TRBV5-1 and TRBJ2-4; 8 positions agree with TRBD2. Trimming at V came to 3 bases and at J to 7 bases, leaving 9 bases not matched to a gene. From germline, CDR1 is SGHRS and CDR2 YFSETQ. The CDR3 totals 15 residues. For the CDR3, the DNA is TGCGCCAGCAGCTATAGCGGGATTCCGGGTAACATTCAGTACTTC. Its protein product is CASSYSGIPGNIQYF.

This clonotype came up a few times. The chain employs TRBV6-5 and TRBJ1-1, with D perhaps matching TRBD1 (5 bases). V was shortened by 0 bases and J by 0 bases, with 5 bases between the two germline ends. The CDR3 loop spans 14 amino acids. Germline-derived CDR1 and CDR2 are MNHEY and SVGAGI. The CDR3 reads CASSYSGVNTEAFF. CDR3 sequence (DNA): TGTGCCAGCAGTTACTCGGGGGTGAACACTGAAGCTTTCTTT.

V usage is TRBV5-1 and J usage is TRBJ2-2; D unclear. The germline CDR1 and CDR2 sequences are SGHRS and YFSETQ. This CDR3 is built from 15 residues. V lost 0 bases to trimming and J lost 7 bases, with 13 bases between them. CDR3 protein: CASSLAEGRFGELFF. The CDR3 bases are TGCGCCAGCAGCTTGGCCGAAGGTAGATTCGGGGAGCTGTTTTTT.

This clonotype appeared a few times. The chain employs TRBV4-2 and TRBJ2-2; D is undetermined. The CDR3 is 14 amino acids. The V gene lost 0 bases and the J gene lost 5 bases, with 7 bases spanning the gap. The germline CDR1 and CDR2 sequences are LGHNA and YNFKEQ. The CDR3 DNA reads TGTGCCAGCAGCCAAGATTTGCGAACCGGGGAGCTGTTTTTT. Protein sequence: CASSQDLRTGELFF.

The chain is built from TRBV4-1 and TRBJ2-2; D is unresolved. The germline V gene has CDR1 MGHRA and CDR2 YSYEKL. The V and J ends lost 2 bases and 8 bases respectively, with 6 bases between them. The CDR3 is made up of 12 amino acids. In DNA, the CDR3 is TGCGCCAGCAGCCAAAGAGCAGGGGAGCTGTTTTTT. It is translated as CASSQRAGELFF.